One T cell receptor (beta chain) is described in this entry. Its antigen is unknown. Data came from immunoSEQ multiplex PCR; TCRdb stores just in-frame clones and leaves some out. In the table there are roughly 110,000 clones, 90% to 95% of which are singletons. Germline V gene lookup returns CDR1 MNHEY and CDR2 SMNVEV (reference sequence). V was pared by 0 bases and J by 0 bases, with 15 bases between. This CDR3 spans 18 amino acids. The data derive from a study of graft-versus-host responses after intestinal transplantation. Study as a whole: For approximately three years after anti-thymocyte globulin induction, all recipients took tacrolimus and steroids. Study-wide findings and caveats: After transplant, early declines in HvG clones were associated with peak levels of circulating GvH clones. Across patients carrying graft-donor T cell macrochimerism, allografts held high graft-versus-host to host-versus-graft clonal ratios. Researchers found GvH clones in recipient marrow, and some showed up first in ileum or blood.

The material was unstimulated CD8+ T cells sorted from spleen or lymph node cells, obtained before transplant. The rearrangement uses TRBV27 and TRBJ2-1, with D possibly matching TRBD1 (5 bases). The TCR was taken from a human donor who was the organ donor for an intestinal transplant. CDR3 bases: TGTGCCAGCAGTTTATCATTAGGGGCCCTTTACTCCTACAATGAGCAGTTCTTC. This translates into CASSLSLGALYSYNEQFF.